The rows below give T cell receptor beta chains drawn from one sample of a study of shared clonotypes between healthy human individuals. Generated by immunoSEQ multiplex PCR, the TCRdb table keeps only in-frame clones and is missing some. The sample lists hundreds of thousands of clones, approximately 96% seen once, with 0.11% in the top ten. The sample was naive CD8+ T cells sorted from blood. The receptor source for this set is a woman in her thirties in good health. The CDR3 runs from the conserved cysteine through the conserved F or W. The D gene is left open where the match is weak. Size tells how often a clone was seen (once, few, many) or the class of an expanded clone, and some rows leave it out.

D | J | V | size | CDR3 | DNA
TRBD1 | TRBJ2-3 | TRBV5-6 | NA | CASSPGQGALTDTQYF | TGTGCCAGCAGCCCGGGGCAGGGGGCCCTCACAGATACGCAGTATTTT
NA | TRBJ1-2 | TRBV27 | once | CASSFDSTYGYTF | TGTGCCAGCAGTTTTGACAGCACCTATGGCTACACCTTC
NA | TRBJ2-7 | TRBV5-1 | NA | CASSLDALTYEQYF | TGCGCCAGCAGCTTGGATGCCCTAACCTACGAGCAGTACTTC
TRBD1 | TRBJ2-7 | TRBV6-5 | NA | CASSQTGLNEQYF | TGTGCCAGCAGCCAGACAGGGTTGAACGAGCAGTACTTC
NA | TRBJ2-1 | TRBV5-6 | NA | CASSTLTSSLNNEQFF | TGTGCCAGCAGCACGCTAACTAGTTCTCTTAACAATGAGCAGTTCTTC
TRBD2 | TRBJ2-1 | TRBV7-9 | NA | CASSLELAGGPDEQFF | TGTGCCAGCAGCTTAGAACTAGCGGGAGGACCCGATGAGCAGTTCTTC
TRBD2 | TRBJ2-2 | TRBV2 | NA | CASSVSSGRPTGELFF | TGTGCCAGCAGTGTATCCAGCGGGAGGCCCACCGGGGAGCTGTTTTTT
NA | TRBJ2-3 | TRBV19 | once | CASSFLGTDTQYF | TGTGCCAGTAGTTTTTTGGGAACAGATACGCAGTATTTT
TRBD1 | TRBJ2-1 | TRBV29-1 | NA | CSVLDRGGNEQFF | TGCAGCGTGCTGGACAGGGGGGGGAATGAGCAGTTCTTC
NA | TRBJ2-7 | TRBV5-6 | NA | CASSGGQGPFLYEQYF | TGTGCCAGCAGCGGCGGGCAGGGCCCTTTTTTGTACGAGCAGTACTTC
NA | TRBJ2-7 | TRBV27 | NA | CASSFAETYEQYF | TGTGCCAGCAGTTTCGCAGAAACCTACGAGCAGTACTTC
NA | TRBJ1-4 | TRBV5-1 | NA | CASSFGDAGNEKLFF | TGCGCCAGCAGCTTTGGAGACGCGGGTAATGAAAAACTGTTTTTT
NA | TRBJ2-7 | TRBV5-4 | NA | CASSFRTGFYEQYF | TGTGCCAGCAGCTTCAGAACAGGGTTCTACGAGCAGTACTTC
TRBD1 | TRBJ2-1 | TRBV27 | NA | CASSTDRVNEQFF | TGTGCCAGCAGTACGGACAGGGTTAATGAGCAGTTCTTC
NA | TRBJ1-1 | TRBV11-2 | NA | CASSLEYGFEAFF | TGTGCCAGCAGCTTAGAATACGGGTTTGAAGCTTTCTTT
NA | TRBJ2-1 | TRBV15 | once | CATSRDFGSVPNNEQFF | TGTGCCACCAGCAGAGACTTCGGGAGTGTCCCCAACAATGAGCAGTTCTTC
TRBD1 | TRBJ2-5 | TRBV19 | NA | CASSIGRGGFGLVVEETQYF | TGTGCCAGTAGTATAGGTCGAGGGGGCTTTGGGCTAGTCGTGGAAGAGACCCAGTACTTC
NA | TRBJ2-1 | TRBV7-8 | NA | CASSFQPGVDEQFF | TGTGCCAGCAGCTTCCAACCCGGGGTCGATGAGCAGTTCTTC
NA | TRBJ1-6 | TRBV27 | NA | CASSLLGSSSPLHF | TGTGCCAGCAGTTTACTCGGTTCGTCTTCACCCCTCCACTTT
NA | TRBJ2-3 | TRBV10-1 | NA | CASSEWDLAFPDTQYF | TGCGCCAGCAGTGAGTGGGACTTAGCGTTCCCAGATACGCAGTATTTT
NA | TRBJ2-7 | TRBV27 | NA | CASSFTGMVYEQYF | TGTGCCAGCAGTTTTACGGGGATGGTCTACGAGCAGTACTTC
TRBD2 | TRBJ2-3 | TRBV5-6 | NA | CASSLAASGTSTDTQYF | TGTGCCAGCAGCTTGGCTGCTAGCGGGACTAGCACAGATACGCAGTATTTT
NA | TRBJ1-4 | TRBV6-5 | NA | CASSLDGGVGEKLFF | TGTGCCAGCTCCCTTGATGGGGGGGTAGGTGAAAAACTGTTTTTT
NA | TRBJ2-7 | TRBV5-5 | NA | CASSPEATGLHEQYF | TGTGCCAGCAGCCCCGAGGCCACAGGGTTACACGAGCAGTACTTC
TRBD1 | TRBJ1-2 | TRBV28 | NA | CASSLPGTGDTNYGYTF | TGTGCCAGCAGTTTACCCGGGACAGGGGATACCAACTATGGCTACACCTTC
NA | TRBJ2-7 | TRBV4-1 | NA | CASSQPLGGTTSYEQYF | TGCGCCAGCAGCCAACCACTTGGCGGGACCACCTCCTACGAGCAGTACTTC
TRBD2 | TRBJ2-1 | TRBV10-1 | NA | CASSGTSGSSYNEQFF | TGCGCCAGCAGTGGGACTAGCGGGAGCTCCTACAATGAGCAGTTCTTC
NA | TRBJ1-1 | TRBV7-9 | NA | CASQTVSTEAFF | TGTGCCAGCCAAACAGTGAGCACTGAAGCTTTCTTT
TRBD1 | TRBJ2-7 | TRBV28 | NA | CASSLVPTGLYEQYF | TGTGCCAGCAGTTTAGTTCCGACAGGGCTCTACGAGCAGTACTTC
NA | TRBJ2-5 | TRBV11-2 | NA | CASSLDRAPILGETQYF | TGTGCCAGCAGCTTAGATCGGGCGCCAATATTAGGGGAGACCCAGTACTTC
NA | TRBJ1-2 | TRBV28 | once | CASSLGGQYDYGYTF | TGTGCCAGCAGTTTGGGCGGACAGTACGACTATGGCTACACCTTC
TRBD2 | TRBJ2-7 | TRBV9 | NA | CASSRAGGSPSYEQYF | TGTGCCAGCAGCCGGGCCGGCGGGAGCCCCTCCTACGAGCAGTACTTC
NA | TRBJ1-2 | TRBV27 | NA | CASSLSGRFYGYTF | TGTGCCAGCAGTTTATCGGGACGGTTCTATGGCTACACCTTC
NA | TRBJ2-5 | TRBV6-5 | once | CASSYSTRFEETQYF | TGTGCCAGCAGTTACTCGACGAGGTTTGAAGAGACCCAGTACTTC
NA | TRBJ1-2 | TRBV28 | NA | CASSSTGGGGGYTF | TGTGCCAGCAGTTCGACAGGCGGGGGCGGTGGCTACACCTTC
TRBD1 | TRBJ2-1 | TRBV28 | NA | CASIPRDRGWGGEQFF | TGTGCCAGCATACCCCGGGACAGGGGTTGGGGGGGTGAGCAGTTCTTC